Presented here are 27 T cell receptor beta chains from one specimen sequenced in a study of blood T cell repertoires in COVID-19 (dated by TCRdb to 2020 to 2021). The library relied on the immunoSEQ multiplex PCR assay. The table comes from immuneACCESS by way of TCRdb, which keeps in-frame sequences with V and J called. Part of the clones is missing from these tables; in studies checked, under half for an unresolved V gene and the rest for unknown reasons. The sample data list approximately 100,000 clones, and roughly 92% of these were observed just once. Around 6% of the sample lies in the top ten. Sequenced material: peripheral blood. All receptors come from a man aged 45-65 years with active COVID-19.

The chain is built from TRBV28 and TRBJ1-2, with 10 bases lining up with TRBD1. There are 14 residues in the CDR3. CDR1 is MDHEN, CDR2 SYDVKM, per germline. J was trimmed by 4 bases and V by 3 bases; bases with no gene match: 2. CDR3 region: CASSLTGGFYGYTF. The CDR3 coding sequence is TGTGCCAGCAGTTTGACAGGGGGCTTCTATGGCTACACCTTC.

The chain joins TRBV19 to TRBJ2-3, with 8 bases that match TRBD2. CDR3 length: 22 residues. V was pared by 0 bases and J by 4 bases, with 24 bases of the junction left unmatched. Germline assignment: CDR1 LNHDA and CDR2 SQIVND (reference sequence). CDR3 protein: CASSIDLGLAPISSVSPDTQYF. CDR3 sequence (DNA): TGTGCCAGTAGTATAGATCTTGGACTAGCCCCGATCTCCTCCGTTAGTCCAGATACGCAGTATTTT.

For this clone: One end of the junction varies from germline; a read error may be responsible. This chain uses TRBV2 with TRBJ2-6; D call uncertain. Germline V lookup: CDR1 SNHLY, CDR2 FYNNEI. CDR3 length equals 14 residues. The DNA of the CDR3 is TGTGCCAGCCGTGACAACTCTGGGGCCAACGTCCTGACTTTC. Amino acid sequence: CASRDNSGANVLTF. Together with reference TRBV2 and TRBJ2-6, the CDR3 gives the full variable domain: EPEVTQTPSHQVTQMGQEVILRCVPISNHLYFYWYRQILGQKVEFLVSFYNNEISEKSEIFDDQFSVERPDGSNFTLKIRSTKLEDSAMYFCASRDNSGANVLTFGAGSRLTVL.

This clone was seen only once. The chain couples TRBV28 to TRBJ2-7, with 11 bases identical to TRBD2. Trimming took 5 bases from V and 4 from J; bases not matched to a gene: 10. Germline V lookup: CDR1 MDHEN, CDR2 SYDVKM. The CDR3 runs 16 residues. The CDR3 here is CASSRVSGRAGYEQYF. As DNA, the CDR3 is TGTGCCAGCAGTCGGGTTAGCGGGAGGGCCGGTTACGAGCAGTACTTC.

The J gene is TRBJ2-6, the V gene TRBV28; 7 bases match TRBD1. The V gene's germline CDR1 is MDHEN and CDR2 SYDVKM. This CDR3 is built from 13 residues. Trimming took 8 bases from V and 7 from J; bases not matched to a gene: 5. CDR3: CASWDSSANVLTF. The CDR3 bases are TGTGCCAGCTGGGACAGTAGTGCCAACGTCCTGACTTTC.

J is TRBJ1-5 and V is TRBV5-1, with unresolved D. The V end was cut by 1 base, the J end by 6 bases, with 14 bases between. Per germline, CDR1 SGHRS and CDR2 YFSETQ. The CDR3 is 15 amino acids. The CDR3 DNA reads TGCGCCAGCAGCTTGAATGAGGCGTCGGGTCAGCCCCAGCATTTT. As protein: CASSLNEASGQPQHF.

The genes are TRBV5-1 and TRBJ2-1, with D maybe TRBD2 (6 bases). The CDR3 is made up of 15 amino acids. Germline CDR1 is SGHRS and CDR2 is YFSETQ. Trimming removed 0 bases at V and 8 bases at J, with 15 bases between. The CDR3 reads CASSLVGTLWDEQFF. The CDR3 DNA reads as TGCGCCAGCAGCTTGGTCGGGACTCTGTGGGATGAGCAGTTCTTC.

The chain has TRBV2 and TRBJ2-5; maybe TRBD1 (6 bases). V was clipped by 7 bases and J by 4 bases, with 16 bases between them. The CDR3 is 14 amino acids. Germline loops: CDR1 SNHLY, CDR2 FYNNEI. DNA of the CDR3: TGTGCCAGCATTCAGACAGGAAGGAGAGAGACCCAGTACTTC. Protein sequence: CASIQTGRRETQYF.

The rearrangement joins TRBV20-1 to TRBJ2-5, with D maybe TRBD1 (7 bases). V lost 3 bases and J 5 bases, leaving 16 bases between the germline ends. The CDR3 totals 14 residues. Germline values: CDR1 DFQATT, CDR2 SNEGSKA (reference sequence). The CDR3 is CSASDRVGRETQYF. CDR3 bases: TGCAGTGCTAGTGACAGGGTGGGGAGGGAGACCCAGTACTTC.

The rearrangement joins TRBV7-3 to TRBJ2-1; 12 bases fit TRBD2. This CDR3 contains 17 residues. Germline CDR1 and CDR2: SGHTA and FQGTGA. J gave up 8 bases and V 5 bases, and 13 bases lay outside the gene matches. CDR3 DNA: TGTGCCAGCAGCCCACCCCCGACTAGCGGGAGATCTGATGAGCAGTTCTTC. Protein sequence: CASSPPPTSGRSDEQFF.

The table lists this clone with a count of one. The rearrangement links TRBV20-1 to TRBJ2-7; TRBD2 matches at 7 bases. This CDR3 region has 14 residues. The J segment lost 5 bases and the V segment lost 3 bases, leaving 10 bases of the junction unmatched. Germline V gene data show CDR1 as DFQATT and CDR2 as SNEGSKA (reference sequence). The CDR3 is CSASPGHAGDEQYF. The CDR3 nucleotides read TGCAGTGCTAGTCCTGGGCACGCGGGAGACGAGCAGTACTTC.

The CDR3 DNA reads TGTGCCAGCAGCGAAGGGACTGGAAGCTCCTACAATGAGCAGTTCTTC. Its protein product is CASSEGTGSSYNEQFF. The chain employs TRBV11-3 and TRBJ2-1; TRBD2 might be the D (6 bases). The V gene lost 5 bases and the J gene lost 0 bases, with 14 bases spanning the gap. The CDR3 contains 16 residues. In germline, CDR1 is SGHNT, CDR2 YENEEA.

This chain's CDR3 is CASSLRGGSEAFF. The CDR3 DNA reads as TGTGCCAGCAGTTTACGGGGGGGATCGGAAGCTTTCTTT. The chain recombines TRBV27 with TRBJ1-1, with D possibly matching TRBD1 (5 bases). This CDR3 region has 13 residues. Germline V CDR1 and CDR2: MNHEY, SMNVEV (reference sequence). V lost 2 bases and J lost 8, with 12 bases in between.

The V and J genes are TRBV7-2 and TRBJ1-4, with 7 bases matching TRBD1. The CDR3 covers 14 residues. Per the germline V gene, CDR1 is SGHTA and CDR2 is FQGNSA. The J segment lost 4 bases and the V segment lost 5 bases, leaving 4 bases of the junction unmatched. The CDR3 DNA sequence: TGTGCCAGCAGCAGACAGGGTAGTAATGAAAAACTGTTTTTT. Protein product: CASSRQGSNEKLFF.

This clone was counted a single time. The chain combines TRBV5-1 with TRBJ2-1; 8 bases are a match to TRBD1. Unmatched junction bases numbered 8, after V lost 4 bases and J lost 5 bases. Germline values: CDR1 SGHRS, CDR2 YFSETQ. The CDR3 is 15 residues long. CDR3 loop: CASSDQGARNNEQFF. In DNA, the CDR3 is TGCGCCAGCAGCGATCAGGGGGCGCGTAACAATGAGCAGTTCTTC.

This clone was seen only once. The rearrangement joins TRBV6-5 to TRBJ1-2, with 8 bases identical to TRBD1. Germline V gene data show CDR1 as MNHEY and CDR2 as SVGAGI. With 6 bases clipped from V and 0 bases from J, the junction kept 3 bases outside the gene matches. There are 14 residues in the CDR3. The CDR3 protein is CASRTGESNYGYTF. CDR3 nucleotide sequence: TGTGCCAGCAGGACAGGGGAATCTAACTATGGCTACACCTTC.

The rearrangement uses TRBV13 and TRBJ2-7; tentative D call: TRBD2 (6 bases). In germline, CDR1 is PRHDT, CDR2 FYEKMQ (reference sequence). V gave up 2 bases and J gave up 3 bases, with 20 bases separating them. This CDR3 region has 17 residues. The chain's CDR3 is CASSLIFRAGSNYEQYF. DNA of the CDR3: TGTGCCAGCAGCTTAATCTTCAGGGCGGGATCCAACTACGAGCAGTACTTC. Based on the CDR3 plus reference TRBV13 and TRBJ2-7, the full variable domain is AAGVIQSPRHLIKEKRETATLKCYPIPRHDTVYWYQQGPGQDPQFLISFYEKMQSDKGSIPDRFSAQQFSDYHSELNMSSLELGDSALYFCASSLIFRAGSNYEQYFGPGTRLTVT.

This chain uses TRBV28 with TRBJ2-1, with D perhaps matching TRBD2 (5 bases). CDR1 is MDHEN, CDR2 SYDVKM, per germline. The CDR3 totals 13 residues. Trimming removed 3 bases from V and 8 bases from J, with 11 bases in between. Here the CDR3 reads CASSLRVGDEQFF. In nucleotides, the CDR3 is TGTGCCAGCAGTTTGCGGGTCGGGGATGAGCAGTTCTTC.

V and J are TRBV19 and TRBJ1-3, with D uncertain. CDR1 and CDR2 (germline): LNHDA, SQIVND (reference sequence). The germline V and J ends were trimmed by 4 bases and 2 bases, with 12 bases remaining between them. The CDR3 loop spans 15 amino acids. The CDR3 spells CASSRAPRPGNTIYF. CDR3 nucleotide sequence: TGTGCCAGTAGTAGGGCCCCTCGCCCTGGAAACACCATATATTTT.

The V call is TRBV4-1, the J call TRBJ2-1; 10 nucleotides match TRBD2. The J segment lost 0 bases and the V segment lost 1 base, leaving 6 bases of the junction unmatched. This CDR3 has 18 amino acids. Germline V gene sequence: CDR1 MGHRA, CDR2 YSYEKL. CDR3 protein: CASSQGSSGRVSYNEQFF. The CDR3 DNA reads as TGCGCCAGCAGCCAAGGATCTAGCGGGAGAGTCTCCTACAATGAGCAGTTCTTC.

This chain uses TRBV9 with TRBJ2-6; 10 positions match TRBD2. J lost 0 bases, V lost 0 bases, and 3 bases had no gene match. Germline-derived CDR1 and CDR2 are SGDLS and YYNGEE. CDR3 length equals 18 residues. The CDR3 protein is CASSVGLAGASGANVLTF. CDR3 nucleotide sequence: TGTGCCAGCAGCGTAGGGCTAGCGGGAGCCTCTGGGGCCAACGTCCTGACTTTC.

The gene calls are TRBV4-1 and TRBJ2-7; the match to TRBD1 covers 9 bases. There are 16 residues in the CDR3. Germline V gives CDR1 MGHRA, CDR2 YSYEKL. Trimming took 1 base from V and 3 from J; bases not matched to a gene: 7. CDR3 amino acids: CASSQAAGTGIYEQYF. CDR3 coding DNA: TGCGCCAGCAGCCAAGCCGCCGGGACAGGGATCTACGAGCAGTACTTC.

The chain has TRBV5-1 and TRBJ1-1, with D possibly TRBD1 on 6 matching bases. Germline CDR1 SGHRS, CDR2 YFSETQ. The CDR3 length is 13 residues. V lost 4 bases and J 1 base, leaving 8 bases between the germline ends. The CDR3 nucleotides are TGCGCCAGCAGCGGGGGCCAGAACACTGAAGCTTTCTTT. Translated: CASSGGQNTEAFF.

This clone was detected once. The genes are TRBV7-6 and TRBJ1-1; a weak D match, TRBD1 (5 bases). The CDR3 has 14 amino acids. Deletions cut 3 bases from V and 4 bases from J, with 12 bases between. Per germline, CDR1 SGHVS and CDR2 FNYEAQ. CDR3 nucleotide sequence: TGTGCCAGCAGCTTGGGGGAGGGGAGCACTGAAGCTTTCTTT. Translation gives CASSLGEGSTEAFF.

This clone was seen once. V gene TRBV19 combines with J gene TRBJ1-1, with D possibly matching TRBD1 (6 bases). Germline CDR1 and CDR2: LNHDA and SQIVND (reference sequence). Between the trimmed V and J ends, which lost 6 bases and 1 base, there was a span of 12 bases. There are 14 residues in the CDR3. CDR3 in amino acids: CASRIQGGNTEAFF. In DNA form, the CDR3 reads TGTGCCAGTAGGATACAGGGTGGGAACACTGAAGCTTTCTTT.

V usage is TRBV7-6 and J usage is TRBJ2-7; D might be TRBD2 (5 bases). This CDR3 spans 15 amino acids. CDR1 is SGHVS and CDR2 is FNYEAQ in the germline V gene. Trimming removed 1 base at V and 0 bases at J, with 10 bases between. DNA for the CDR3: TGTGCCAGCAGCTTAGGATCCGGGAACTCCTACGAGCAGTACTTC. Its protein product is CASSLGSGNSYEQYF.

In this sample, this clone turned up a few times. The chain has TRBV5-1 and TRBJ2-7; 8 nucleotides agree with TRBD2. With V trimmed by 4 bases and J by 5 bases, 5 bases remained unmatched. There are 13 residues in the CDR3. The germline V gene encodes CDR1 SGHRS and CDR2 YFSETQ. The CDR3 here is CASSPFGGDEQYF. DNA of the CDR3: TGCGCCAGCAGCCCCTTCGGGGGGGACGAGCAGTACTTC.